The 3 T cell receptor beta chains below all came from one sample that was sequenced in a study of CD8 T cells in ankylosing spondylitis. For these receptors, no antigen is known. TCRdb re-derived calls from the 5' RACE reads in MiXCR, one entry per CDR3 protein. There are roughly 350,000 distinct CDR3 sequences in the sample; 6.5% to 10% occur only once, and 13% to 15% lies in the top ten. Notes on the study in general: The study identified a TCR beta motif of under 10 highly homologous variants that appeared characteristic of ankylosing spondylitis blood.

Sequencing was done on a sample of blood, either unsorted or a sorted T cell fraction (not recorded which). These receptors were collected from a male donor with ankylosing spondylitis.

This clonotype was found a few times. The CDR3 DNA reads as TGCAGCGTTGCGGCAGGGGCAAACTATGGCTACACCTTC. The encoded protein is CSVAAGANYGYTF. The rearrangement uses TRBV29-1 and TRBJ1-2; D possibly corresponds to TRBD1 (6 bases). This CDR3 has 13 amino acids. Germline CDR1 is SQVTM and CDR2 is ANQGSEA. V shed 4 bases and J shed 2 bases, with 11 bases lying between them.

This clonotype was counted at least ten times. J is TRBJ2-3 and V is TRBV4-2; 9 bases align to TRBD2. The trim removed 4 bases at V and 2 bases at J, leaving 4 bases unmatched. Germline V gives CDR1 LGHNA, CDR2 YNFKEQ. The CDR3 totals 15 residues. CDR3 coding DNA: TGTGCCAGCAGCCCGTTAGCGGGAGCCACAGATACGCAGTATTTT. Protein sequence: CASSPLAGATDTQYF.

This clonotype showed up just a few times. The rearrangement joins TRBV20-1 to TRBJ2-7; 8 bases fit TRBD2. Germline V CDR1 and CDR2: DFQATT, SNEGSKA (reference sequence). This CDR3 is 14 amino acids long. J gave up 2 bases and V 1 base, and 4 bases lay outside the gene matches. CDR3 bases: TGCAGTGCTAGAGTAGCGGGACTACCCTACGAGCAGTACTTC. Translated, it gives CSARVAGLPYEQYF.